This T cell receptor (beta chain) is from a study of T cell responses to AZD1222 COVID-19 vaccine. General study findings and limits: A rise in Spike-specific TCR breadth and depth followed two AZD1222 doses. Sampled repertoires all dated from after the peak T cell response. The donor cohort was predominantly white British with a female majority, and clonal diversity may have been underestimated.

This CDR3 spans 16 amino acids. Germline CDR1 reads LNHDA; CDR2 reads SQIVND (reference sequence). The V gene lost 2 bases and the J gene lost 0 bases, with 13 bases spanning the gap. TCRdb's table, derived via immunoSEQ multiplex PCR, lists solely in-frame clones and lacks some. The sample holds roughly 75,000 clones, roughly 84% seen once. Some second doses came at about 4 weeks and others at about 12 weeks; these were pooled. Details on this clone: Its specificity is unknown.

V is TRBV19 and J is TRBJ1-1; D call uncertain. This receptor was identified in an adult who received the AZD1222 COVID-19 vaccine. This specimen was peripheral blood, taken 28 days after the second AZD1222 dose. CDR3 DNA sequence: TGTGCCAGTAGTATACAGGAGAGCACCCTGAACACTGAAGCTTTCTTT. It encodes CASSIQESTLNTEAFF.